This entry is about one T cell receptor (beta chain). The antigen is unknown. Just one base apart from a much larger clone, this may be a read error. These data belong to a study of tumor-infiltrating lymphocytes in primary liver carcinoma. A constant-region primer served to make TCR beta cDNA from roughly 500 ng total RNA. Slightly modified ARM-PCR served as the procedure for the TCR beta libraries. These libraries came from three rounds of nested multiplex PCR. The two initial PCR rounds, roughly 9 cycles each, used TRBV1-TRBV30 forward and C-beta reverse primers. Using its own MiXCR run on the multiplex PCR reads, TCRdb lists one record per CDR3 protein. The sample records about 190,000 distinct CDR3 sequences, around four fifths being singletons. Co-extracting RNA and DNA was done with about 17-31 mg of unsorted bulk tissue as input. Surgery removed the patients' primary liver carcinoma. CDR1 and CDR2 from the germline V gene are GTSNPN and SVGIG (reference sequence). CDR3 length: 13 residues.

Study-level findings and limits: Only about 8-25% of top clones appeared in all five tumor regions.

The TCR sequence derives from a man aged 40-55 years with primary liver carcinoma and hepatitis B virus infection. V usage is TRBV30 and J usage is TRBJ1-1; 8 bases align to TRBD1. Sequenced material: tumor tissue from primary liver carcinoma. This chain's CDR3 is CALSSTGGTEAFF. The CDR3 DNA is TGTGCCTTGAGTTCCACAGGGGGCACTGAAGCTTTCTTT.